Sequencing of this T cell receptor (beta chain) was carried out in a study of cytomegalovirus exposure and HLA in healthy donors. V shed 2 bases, J shed 7 bases, and the junction held 1 base outside the gene matches. The CDR3 has 13 amino acids. CDR1 and CDR2 (germline): MNHNS, SASEGT. Notes on this clone: Its antigen is still unknown.

Broader study findings: Owing to their indistinguishability, certain V segments, notably TRBV6-2 and TRBV6-3, were excluded. For most TCR beta V segments, an earlier analysis put the productive rate at about 90% or about 30% of the time. The listing of 150 to 200 TCR beta chains classed them as cytomegalovirus-associated. Testing in vitro showed a few CMV-associated chains specific for CMV antigens.

The PCR contained 60 Vbeta and 13 Jbeta primers. The method was immunoSEQ multiplex PCR; TCRdb's version includes in-frame clones alone and lacks a portion of them. The repertoire includes around 150,000 clones, over 75% of them detected once, and around 0.97% sits in the top ten. What was sequenced was PBMCs. The gene calls are TRBV6-1 and TRBJ2-2; TRBD2 aligns across 7 bases. This sequence was found in a woman aged 45-65 years in good health and CMV-seropositive. The CDR3 sequence is CASSESGVGELFF. DNA for the CDR3: TGTGCCAGCAGTGAAAGCGGGGTCGGGGAGCTGTTTTTT.